This record looks at one T cell receptor beta chain sequence and its context. Looked up from germline, CDR1 is SGHDT and CDR2 is YYEEEE. Trimming stripped 4 bases from V and 3 bases from J, with 10 bases between. This CDR3 comprises 13 residues. Source study methods: Estimation of nucleated cell counts was performed using reference gene primer amplification. Generated by immunoSEQ multiplex PCR, the TCRdb table keeps only in-frame clones and is missing some. D and trimming were read from the DNA, whereas the V and J calls and clone size are those reported in that table. The profile shows around 140,000 clones, roughly 82% of them singletons. This sample is part of a study of blood T cell repertoires in COVID-19.

The rearrangement links TRBV5-6 to TRBJ1-2; D gene uncertain. The TCR comes from a human donor with acute or convalescent COVID-19. The donor label of this sample is uncertain. The material sequenced was peripheral blood. The CDR3 DNA reads TGTGCCAGCAGCCTGGTGGGCGACTATGGCTACACCTTC. Translation: CASSLVGDYGYTF.